Each of the 26 T cell receptor beta chains below was sequenced from the same sample in a study of T-cell reconstitution after alpha-beta-depleted transplantation in children. Unique molecular identifiers were built into the TCRbeta library. TCRdb processed the PCR reads anew with MiXCR; each CDR3 protein has one entry. This sample yields nearly 9,500 distinct CDR3 sequences, of which about 14% are seen a single time; less than 60% belongs to the top ten. Sequenced here: PBMCs, mostly from graft donor cells, sampled 60 days after TCRalphabeta/CD19-depleted stem cell transplant. All receptors come from a male patient between 10 and 17 years old who had a stem cell transplant for acute lymphoblastic leukemia, so the T cells may come from the graft donor.

This clonotype has ten or more counts. This chain connects TRBV12-3 or TRBV12-4 to TRBJ1-2; D is ambiguous. Trimming pared 3 bases from V and 6 bases from J, leaving 14 bases between. This CDR3 spans 14 amino acids. DNA for the CDR3: TGTGCCAGCAGTTTCTCGGGCCCAAGGCATGGCTACACCTTC. Its translation: CASSFSGPRHGYTF.

This clonotype was seen at least ten times. DNA of the CDR3: TGTGCCAGCAGGGGGCGAAGGGATCAGCCCCAGCATTTT. Protein: CASRGRRDQPQHF. This chain links TRBV6-6 with TRBJ1-5; D is perhaps TRBD1 (5 bases). Germline V gives CDR1 MNHNY, CDR2 SVGAGI (reference sequence). The CDR3 spans 13 residues. V dropped 6 bases and J dropped 5 bases, with 11 bases sitting between them.

This clonotype was picked up many times. The V call is TRBV5-1, the J call TRBJ2-7; TRBD1 might be the D (6 bases). The V end lost 0 bases, the J end lost 2 bases, and 9 bases lay between the germline ends. The CDR3 has 14 residues. Germline CDR1 SGHRS, CDR2 YFSETQ. CDR3 coding DNA: TGCGCCAGCAGCTTGGGTTGGACAGCCTACGAGCAGTACTTC. Amino acids: CASSLGWTAYEQYF.

The table lists this clonotype with many counts. J is TRBJ2-7 and V is TRBV4-2; TRBD1 agrees at 7 bases. Germline V gene data show CDR1 as LGHNA and CDR2 as YNFKEQ. This CDR3 is built from 16 residues. With V trimmed by 0 bases and J by 2 bases, 7 bases remained unmatched. The chain's CDR3 is CASSQDGRGTAYEQYF. In DNA form, the CDR3 reads TGTGCCAGCAGCCAAGATGGGCGAGGGACAGCCTACGAGCAGTACTTC.

This clonotype was counted once. V usage is TRBV9 and J usage is TRBJ2-3; no reliable D call. Deletions cut 0 bases from V and 4 bases from J, with 9 bases between. Germline V gene sequence: CDR1 SGDLS, CDR2 YYNGEE. The CDR3 loop spans 14 amino acids. The CDR3 bases are TGTGCCAGCAGCGTAGGGGAAGGGTCAGATACGCAGTATTTT. Protein: CASSVGEGSDTQYF.

This clonotype occurred many times. The chain couples TRBV29-1 to TRBJ1-1, with D unresolved. V dropped 7 bases and J dropped 6 bases, with 21 bases sitting between them. Germline CDR1 is SQVTM and CDR2 is ANQGSEA. This CDR3 comprises 14 residues. The CDR3 region has the DNA TGCAGCGCTAGACCCCGGACCGATTCCCCTGAAGCTTTCTTT. Residues: CSARPRTDSPEAFF.

This clonotype is categorized as medium-sized. This chain joins TRBV7-9 and TRBJ2-1; 7 nucleotides line up with TRBD2. V was clipped by 3 bases and J by 8 bases; unmatched bases: 10. The CDR3 loop spans 15 amino acids. Germline assignment: CDR1 SEHNR and CDR2 FQNEAQ (reference sequence). In DNA, the CDR3 is TGTGCCAGCAGCTTGCGGGGGTTCGTTATCGATGAGCAGTTCTTC. This sequence encodes CASSLRGFVIDEQFF.

This clonotype was seen at least ten times. This rearrangement joins TRBV10-3 to TRBJ2-3; 9 nucleotides match TRBD2. Per the germline V gene, CDR1 is ENHRY and CDR2 is SYGVKD. The CDR3 has 20 amino acids. After removal of 6 bases from V and 4 bases from J, the junction contained 23 bases not matched to a gene. As DNA, the CDR3 is TGTGCCATCAGCGCCGGGGGGGGACTAGCTGGCCAAGGAGCACCAGATACGCAGTATTTT. Translation gives CAISAGGGLAGQGAPDTQYF.

This clonotype was counted many times. This chain uses TRBV15 with TRBJ2-7, with 7 positions matching TRBD1. This CDR3 is built from 13 residues. Germline CDR1 and CDR2: LNHNV and YYDKDF (reference sequence). With 4 bases clipped from V and 4 bases from J, the junction kept 4 bases outside the gene matches. The CDR3 is CATSNPGGYEQYF. The CDR3 DNA follows: TGTGCCACCAGCAATCCAGGGGGATACGAGCAGTACTTC.

The genes are TRBV5-1 and TRBJ1-2; tentative D call: TRBD1 (5 bases). V was cut by 4 bases and J by 9 bases, with 19 bases left in between. This CDR3 contains 14 residues. The V gene's germline CDR1 is SGHRS and CDR2 YFSETQ. The CDR3 DNA reads TGCGCCAGCAGCCCGATTGGGGGTCTCTTTAGCTACACCTTC. It translates to CASSPIGGLFSYTF.

This clonotype is medium-sized (0.01 to 0.1%) in the sample. This rearrangement joins TRBV5-1 to TRBJ1-1; 7 nucleotides agree with TRBD1. The germline CDR1 and CDR2 sequences are SGHRS and YFSETQ. Trimming cost V 5 bases and J 0 bases; bases outside gene matches: 7. This CDR3 has 15 amino acids. The CDR3 spells CASRGATGMNTEAFF. CDR3 in DNA: TGCGCCAGCAGGGGGGCGACAGGGATGAACACTGAAGCTTTCTTT. Filled out from reference TRBV5-1 and TRBJ1-1, the complete variable domain reads KAGVTQTPRYLIKTRGQQVTLSCSPISGHRSVSWYQQTPGQGLQFLFEYFSETQRNKGNFPGRFSGRQFSNSRSEMNVSTLELGDSALYLCASRGATGMNTEAFFGQGTRLTVV.

This clonotype was picked up many times. This chain joins TRBV4-1 and TRBJ2-7; D gene ambiguous. The CDR3 is 14 amino acids. V shed 1 base and J shed 4 bases, with 11 bases lying between them. Germline V lookup: CDR1 MGHRA, CDR2 YSYEKL. In DNA form, the CDR3 reads TGCGCCAGCAGCCAAGCACCCGCCAGATACGAGCAGTACTTC. It is translated as CASSQAPARYEQYF.

This clonotype was seen repeatedly, ten times or more. J is TRBJ2-7 and V is TRBV7-2, with TRBD2 matching over 9 bases. V shed 1 base, J shed 2 bases, and the junction held 3 bases outside the gene matches. The germline V gene encodes CDR1 SGHTA and CDR2 FQGNSA. The CDR3 length is 15 residues. This CDR3 is CASSLGLAETYEQYF. The CDR3 DNA sequence: TGTGCCAGCAGCTTAGGACTAGCGGAAACCTACGAGCAGTACTTC. The whole variable domain, remainder taken from reference TRBV7-2 and TRBJ2-7, is GAGVSQSPSNKVTEKGKDVELRCDPISGHTALYWYRQSLGQGLEFLIYFQGNSAPDKSGLPSDRFSAERTGGSVSTLTIQRTQQEDSAVYLCASSLGLAETYEQYFGPGTRLTVT.

The V call is TRBV6-2 or TRBV6-3, the J call TRBJ1-4; 8 bases line up with TRBD1. The CDR3 is 17 amino acids. The trim removed 2 bases at V and 7 bases at J, leaving 12 bases unmatched. The V gene's germline CDR1 is MNHEY and CDR2 SVGEGT. DNA of the CDR3: TGTGCCAGCAGTTACCCTTGGGGCAGGGGGCGGATTGAAAAACTGTTTTTT. As protein: CASSYPWGRGRIEKLFF.

This clonotype was detected only a few times. The chain employs TRBV7-9 and TRBJ2-1; D is unclear. Between the trimmed V and J ends, which lost 4 bases and 7 bases, there was a span of 20 bases. This CDR3 is built from 16 residues. Germline values: CDR1 SEHNR, CDR2 FQNEAQ (reference sequence). The CDR3 loop is CASSSYYDGRLNEQFF. CDR3 coding DNA: TGTGCCAGCAGCTCTTACTATGACGGGCGACTTAATGAGCAGTTCTTC.

By sample fraction, this clonotype is large. The chain is built from TRBV12-3 or TRBV12-4 and TRBJ2-3; D is perhaps TRBD1 (6 bases). The germline V and J ends were trimmed by 3 bases and 5 bases, with 15 bases remaining between them. This CDR3 has 15 amino acids. In nucleotides, the CDR3 is TGTGCCAGCAGTTTCTTCGCAGGGGTGGGAGATACGCAGTATTTT. Amino acids: CASSFFAGVGDTQYF.

This clonotype was recorded at least ten times. This chain's CDR3 is CSARRRGFPDNEQFF. The CDR3 DNA follows: TGCAGTGCTAGAAGGAGGGGTTTCCCCGACAATGAGCAGTTCTTC. This chain connects TRBV20-1 to TRBJ2-1, with D tentatively TRBD2 (6 bases). V lost 2 bases and J 5 bases, leaving 16 bases between the germline ends. This CDR3 has 15 amino acids. CDR1 DFQATT and CDR2 SNEGSKA come from the germline V gene (reference sequence).

This clonotype has ten or more counts. Mismatch with germline at one junction end may stem from a read error. The chain employs TRBV6-5 and TRBJ2-7; 7 nucleotides align to TRBD1. CDR3 size: 13 residues. CDR1 is MNHEY and CDR2 is SVGAGI in the germline V gene. Here the CDR3 DNA reads TGTGCCAGCAGTTACTCGATCCCGGGACAGCCTTTCTTC. Protein product: CASSYSIPGQPFF.

Many counts were recorded for this clonotype. The V gene is TRBV7-2, the J gene TRBJ2-7; a possible D gene is TRBD1 (5 bases). The CDR3 sequence is 14 residues long. With 3 bases removed from V and 0 bases from J, the gap between germline ends came to 9 bases. Germline assignment: CDR1 SGHTA and CDR2 FQGNSA. The CDR3 coding sequence is TGTGCCAGCAGCTTTTTCAGGGACTCCTACGAGCAGTACTTC. Its translation is CASSFFRDSYEQYF.

Concerning this clonotype: This could be a read error, since a much larger clone is one nucleotide away. The chain employs TRBV2 and TRBJ1-5; D not certain. The CDR3 runs to 15 residues. Trimming pared 6 bases from V and 1 base from J, leaving 13 bases between. Germline V gene data show CDR1 as SNHLY and CDR2 as FYNNEI. DNA for the CDR3: TGTGCCAGCAGAGGCAGTGGGATGAGCAATCAGCCCCAGCATTTT. Translated: CASRGSGMSNQPQHF.

This clonotype has ten or more counts. J is TRBJ1-4 and V is TRBV6-1; tentative D call: TRBD1 (5 bases). CDR1 is MNHNS and CDR2 is SASEGT in the germline V gene. The CDR3 totals 13 residues. Trimming pared 4 bases from V and 6 bases from J, leaving 9 bases between. CDR3 sequence reads: CASSVDMYEKLFF. The CDR3 DNA is TGTGCCAGCAGTGTGGACATGTATGAAAAACTGTTTTTT.

Turning to this clonotype: Sequence at one end of the junction differs from germline and may be a read error. The V and J genes are TRBV5-6 and TRBJ2-2; D perhaps matches TRBD2 (6 bases). Germline V lookup: CDR1 SGHDT, CDR2 YYEEEE. The CDR3 totals 18 residues. DNA for the CDR3: TGTGCCAGCAGCTTGCACGGGACTCCTACCCTGAACACCGGTGAGCTGTTTTTT. It translates to CASSLHGTPTLNTGELFF. Combining the CDR3 with reference TRBV5-6 and TRBJ2-2 gives the whole variable domain DAGVTQSPTHLIKTRGQQVTLRCSPKSGHDTVSWYQQALGQGPQFIFQYYEEEERQRGNFPDRFSGHQFPNYSSELNVNALLLGDSALYLCASSLHGTPTLNTGELFFGEGSRLTVL.

This clonotype came up many times. V is TRBV29-1 and J is TRBJ2-3; D gene ambiguous. Between the trimmed V and J ends, which lost 4 bases and 2 bases, there was a span of 10 bases. The CDR3 extends over 13 amino acids. Germline CDR1 is SQVTM and CDR2 is ANQGSEA. The CDR3 spells CSVAFPYTDTQYF. For the CDR3, the DNA is TGCAGCGTTGCATTTCCCTACACAGATACGCAGTATTTT.

This clonotype was found many times. This chain joins TRBV28 and TRBJ1-3; TRBD1 aligns across 7 bases. Germline lookup yields CDR1 MDHEN and CDR2 SYDVKM. The CDR3 loop spans 15 amino acids. V lost 2 bases and J lost 7; bases outside the gene matches: 8. The CDR3 spells CASSLSFGRGNTIYF. The CDR3 bases are TGTGCCAGCAGTTTAAGTTTTGGCAGGGGGAACACCATATATTTT.

The genes are TRBV12-3 or TRBV12-4 and TRBJ1-6; 8 bases line up with TRBD1. The junction had 9 bases not matched to a gene; V was cut back by 7 bases and J by 10 bases. The CDR3 is 14 amino acids. CDR3 protein: CASKVTGGNSPLHF. CDR3 sequence (DNA): TGTGCCAGCAAAGTCACAGGGGGTAACTCACCCCTCCACTTT.

This clonotype occurred many times. The chain is built from TRBV29-1 and TRBJ2-2; a possible D gene is TRBD2 (5 bases). Trimming cost V 4 bases and J 9 bases, with 15 bases left between them. CDR3 length: 13 residues. Germline V gene data show CDR1 as SQVTM and CDR2 as ANQGSEA. The chain's CDR3 is CSVVGARPWELFF. CDR3 in DNA: TGCAGCGTTGTGGGAGCTCGTCCGTGGGAGCTGTTTTTT.